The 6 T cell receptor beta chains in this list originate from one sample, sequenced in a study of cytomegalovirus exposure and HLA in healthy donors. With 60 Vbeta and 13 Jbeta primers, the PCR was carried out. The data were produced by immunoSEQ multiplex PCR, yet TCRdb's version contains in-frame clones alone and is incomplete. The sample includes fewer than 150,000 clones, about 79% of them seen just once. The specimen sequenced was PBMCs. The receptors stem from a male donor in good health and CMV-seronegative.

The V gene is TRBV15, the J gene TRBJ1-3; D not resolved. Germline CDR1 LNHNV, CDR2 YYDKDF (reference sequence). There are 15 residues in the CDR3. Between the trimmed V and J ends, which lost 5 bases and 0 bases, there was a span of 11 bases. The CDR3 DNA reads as TGTGCCACCAGCCAGAGACGGGACTCTGGAAACACCATATATTTT. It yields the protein CATSQRRDSGNTIYF.

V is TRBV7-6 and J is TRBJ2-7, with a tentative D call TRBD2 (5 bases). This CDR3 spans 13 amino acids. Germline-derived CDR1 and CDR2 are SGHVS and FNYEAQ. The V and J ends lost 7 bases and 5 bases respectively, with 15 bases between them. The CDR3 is CASTLDPGNEQYF. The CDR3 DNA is TGTGCCAGCACCCTGGACCCGGGGAACGAGCAGTACTTC.

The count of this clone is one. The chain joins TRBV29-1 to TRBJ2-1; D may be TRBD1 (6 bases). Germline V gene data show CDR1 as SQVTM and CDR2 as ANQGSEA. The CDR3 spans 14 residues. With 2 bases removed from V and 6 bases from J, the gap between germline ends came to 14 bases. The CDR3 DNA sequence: TGCAGCGTTGAATTTGGGGGCGGCGGCAATGAGCAGTTCTTC. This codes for CSVEFGGGGNEQFF.

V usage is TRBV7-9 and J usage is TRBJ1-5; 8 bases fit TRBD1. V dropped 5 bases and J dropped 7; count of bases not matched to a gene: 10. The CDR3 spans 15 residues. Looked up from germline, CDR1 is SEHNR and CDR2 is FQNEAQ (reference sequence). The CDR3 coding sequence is TGTGCCAGCAGCGCAGGACAGGGCCGGGGACAGCCCCAGCATTTT. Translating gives CASSAGQGRGQPQHF.

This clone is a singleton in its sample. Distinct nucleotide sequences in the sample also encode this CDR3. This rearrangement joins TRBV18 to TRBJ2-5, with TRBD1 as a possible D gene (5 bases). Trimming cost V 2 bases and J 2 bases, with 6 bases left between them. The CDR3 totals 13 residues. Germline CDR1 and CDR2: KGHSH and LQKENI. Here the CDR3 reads CASSPDRQETQYF. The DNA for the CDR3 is TGTGCCAGCTCACCAGACAGACAAGAGACCCAGTACTTC. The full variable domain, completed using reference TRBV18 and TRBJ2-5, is NAGVMQNPRHLVRRRGQEARLRCSPMKGHSHVYWYRQLPEEGLKFMVYLQKENIIDESGMPKERFSAEFPKEGPSILRIQQVVRGDSAAYFCASSPDRQETQYFGPGTRLLVL.

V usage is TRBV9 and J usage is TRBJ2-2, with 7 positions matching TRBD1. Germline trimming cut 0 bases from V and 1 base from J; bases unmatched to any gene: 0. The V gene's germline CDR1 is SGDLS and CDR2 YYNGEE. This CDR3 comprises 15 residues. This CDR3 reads CASSVGDRNTGELFF. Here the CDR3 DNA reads TGTGCCAGCAGCGTAGGGGACAGGAACACCGGGGAGCTGTTTTTT.